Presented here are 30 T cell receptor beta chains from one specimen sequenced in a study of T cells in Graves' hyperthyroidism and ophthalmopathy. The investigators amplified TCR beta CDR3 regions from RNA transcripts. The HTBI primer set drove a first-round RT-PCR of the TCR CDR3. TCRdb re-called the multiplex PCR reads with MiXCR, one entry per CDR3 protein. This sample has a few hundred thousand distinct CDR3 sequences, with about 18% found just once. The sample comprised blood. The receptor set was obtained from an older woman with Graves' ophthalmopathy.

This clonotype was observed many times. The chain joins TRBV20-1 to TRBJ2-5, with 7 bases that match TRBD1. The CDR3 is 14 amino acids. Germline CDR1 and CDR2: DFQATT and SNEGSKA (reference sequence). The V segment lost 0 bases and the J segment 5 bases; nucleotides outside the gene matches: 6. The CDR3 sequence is CSARDETGLETQYF. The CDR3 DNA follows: TGCAGTGCTAGAGATGAGACAGGGCTGGAGACCCAGTACTTC.

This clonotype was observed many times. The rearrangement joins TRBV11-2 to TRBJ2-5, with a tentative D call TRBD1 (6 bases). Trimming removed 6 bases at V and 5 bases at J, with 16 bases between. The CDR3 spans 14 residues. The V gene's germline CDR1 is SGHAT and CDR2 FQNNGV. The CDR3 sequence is CASSQDSGEETQYF. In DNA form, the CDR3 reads TGTGCCAGCAGTCAGGACAGTGGGGAGGAGACCCAGTACTTC. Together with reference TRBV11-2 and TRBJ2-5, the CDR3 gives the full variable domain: EAGVAQSPRYKIIEKRQSVAFWCNPISGHATLYWYQQILGQGPKLLIQFQNNGVVDDSQLPKDRFSAERLKGVDSTLKIQPAKLEDSAVYLCASSQDSGEETQYFGPGTRLLVL.

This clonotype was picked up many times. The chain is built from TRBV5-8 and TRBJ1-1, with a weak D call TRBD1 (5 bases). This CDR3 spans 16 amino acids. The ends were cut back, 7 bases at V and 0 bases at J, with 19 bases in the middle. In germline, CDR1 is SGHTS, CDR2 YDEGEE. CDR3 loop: CASVPQGGLMNTEAFF. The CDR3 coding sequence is TGTGCCAGCGTCCCCCAGGGCGGACTCATGAACACTGAAGCTTTCTTT.

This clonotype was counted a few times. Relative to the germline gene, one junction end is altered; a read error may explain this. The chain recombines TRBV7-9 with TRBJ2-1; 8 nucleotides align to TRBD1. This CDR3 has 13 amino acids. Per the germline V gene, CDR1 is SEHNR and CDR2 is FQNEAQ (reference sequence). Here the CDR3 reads CAGSGTRGLEQFF. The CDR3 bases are TGTGCCGGCAGCGGTACCAGGGGGCTAGAGCAGTTCTTC.

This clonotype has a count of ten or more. The CDR3 DNA reads as TGTGCCAGCAGTCCTACATACACCGGGGAGCTGTTTTTT. It yields the protein CASSPTYTGELFF. The chain employs TRBV27 and TRBJ2-2, with D unresolved. The CDR3 loop spans 13 amino acids. Trimming pared 5 bases from V and 3 bases from J, leaving 7 bases between. Germline V gene sequence: CDR1 MNHEY, CDR2 SMNVEV (reference sequence).

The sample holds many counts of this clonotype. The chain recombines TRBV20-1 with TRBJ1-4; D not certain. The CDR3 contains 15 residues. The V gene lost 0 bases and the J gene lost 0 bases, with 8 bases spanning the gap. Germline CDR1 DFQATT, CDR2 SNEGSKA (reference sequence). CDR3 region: CSARDPRPTNEKLFF. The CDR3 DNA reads TGCAGTGCTAGAGATCCGCGTCCAACTAATGAAAAACTGTTTTTT.

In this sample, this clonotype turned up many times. The CDR3 DNA sequence: TGTGCCAGCAGCGTGTACTCTGGGGCCAACGTCCTGACTTTC. Protein product: CASSVYSGANVLTF. The chain joins TRBV13 to TRBJ2-6; D gene unclear. CDR1 and CDR2 from the germline V gene are PRHDT and FYEKMQ (reference sequence). The CDR3 runs to 14 residues. V was cut by 5 bases and J by 0 bases, with 5 bases left in between. Complete variable domain (other parts from reference TRBV13 and TRBJ2-6): AAGVIQSPRHLIKEKRETATLKCYPIPRHDTVYWYQQGPGQDPQFLISFYEKMQSDKGSIPDRFSAQQFSDYHSELNMSSLELGDSALYFCASSVYSGANVLTFGAGSRLTVL.

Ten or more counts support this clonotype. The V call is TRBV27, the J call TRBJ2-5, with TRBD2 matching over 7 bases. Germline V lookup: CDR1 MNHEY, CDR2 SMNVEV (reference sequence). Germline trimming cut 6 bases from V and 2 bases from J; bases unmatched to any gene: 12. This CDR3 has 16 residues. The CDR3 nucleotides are TGTGCCAGCAGACGGGGAGGAGCGGGGACTCAAGAGACCCAGTACTTC. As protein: CASRRGGAGTQETQYF.

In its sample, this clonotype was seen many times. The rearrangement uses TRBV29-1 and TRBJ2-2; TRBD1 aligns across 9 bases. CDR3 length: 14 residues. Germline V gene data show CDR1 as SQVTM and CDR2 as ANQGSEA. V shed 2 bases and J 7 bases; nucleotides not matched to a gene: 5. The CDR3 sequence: CSVETGGADGELFF. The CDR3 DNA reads TGCAGCGTTGAAACAGGGGGCGCGGACGGGGAGCTGTTTTTT.

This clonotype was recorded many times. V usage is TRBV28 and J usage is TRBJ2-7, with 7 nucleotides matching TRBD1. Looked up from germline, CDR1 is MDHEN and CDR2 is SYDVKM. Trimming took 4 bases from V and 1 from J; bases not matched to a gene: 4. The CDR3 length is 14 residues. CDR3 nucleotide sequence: TGTGCCAGCAGTTCCCCGGGACAGTCCTACGAGCAGTACTTC. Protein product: CASSSPGQSYEQYF.

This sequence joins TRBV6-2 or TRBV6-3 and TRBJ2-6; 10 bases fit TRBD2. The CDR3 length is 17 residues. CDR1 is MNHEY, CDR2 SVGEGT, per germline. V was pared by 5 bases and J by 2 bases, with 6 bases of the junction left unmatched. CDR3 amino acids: CASSPSGRAAGANVLTF. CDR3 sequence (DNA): TGTGCCAGCAGTCCAAGCGGGAGGGCCGCTGGGGCCAACGTCCTGACTTTC.

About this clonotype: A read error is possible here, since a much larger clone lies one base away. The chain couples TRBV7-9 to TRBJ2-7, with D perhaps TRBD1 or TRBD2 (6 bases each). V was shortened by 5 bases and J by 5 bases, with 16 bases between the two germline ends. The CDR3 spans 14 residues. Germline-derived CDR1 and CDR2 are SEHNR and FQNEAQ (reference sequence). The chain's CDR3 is CASSPNGGGNEQYF. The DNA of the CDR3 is TGTGCCAGCAGCCCTAACGGGGGCGGCAACGAGCAGTACTTC.

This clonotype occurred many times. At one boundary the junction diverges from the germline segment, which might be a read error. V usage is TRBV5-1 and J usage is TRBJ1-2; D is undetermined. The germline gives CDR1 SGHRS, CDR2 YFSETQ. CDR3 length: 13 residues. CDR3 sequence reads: CASSLTGDYGYTF. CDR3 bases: TGTGCCAGCAGTTTAACGGGAGACTATGGCTACACCTTC.

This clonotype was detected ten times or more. The CDR3 sequence is CASNRGQGLDEQYF. As DNA, the CDR3 is TGTGCCAGCAACCGAGGACAGGGATTGGACGAGCAGTACTTC. V and J are TRBV9 and TRBJ2-7; TRBD1 matches at 8 bases. The CDR3 spans 14 residues. Germline CDR1 and CDR2: SGDLS and YYNGEE. The J segment lost 5 bases and the V segment lost 6 bases, leaving 10 bases of the junction unmatched.

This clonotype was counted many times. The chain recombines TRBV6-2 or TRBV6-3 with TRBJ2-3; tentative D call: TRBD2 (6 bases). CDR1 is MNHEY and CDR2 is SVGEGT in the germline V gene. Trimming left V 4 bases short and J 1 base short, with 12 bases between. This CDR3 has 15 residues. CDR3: CASSSSREGTDTQYF. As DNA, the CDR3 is TGTGCCAGCAGTTCGTCTAGGGAGGGCACAGATACGCAGTATTTT.

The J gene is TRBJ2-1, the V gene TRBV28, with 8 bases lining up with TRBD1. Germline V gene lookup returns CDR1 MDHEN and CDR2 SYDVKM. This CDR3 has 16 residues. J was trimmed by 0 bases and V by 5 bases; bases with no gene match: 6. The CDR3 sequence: CASSLSGTGSYNEQFF. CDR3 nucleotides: TGTGCCAGCAGTCTGTCCGGGACAGGCTCCTACAATGAGCAGTTCTTC.

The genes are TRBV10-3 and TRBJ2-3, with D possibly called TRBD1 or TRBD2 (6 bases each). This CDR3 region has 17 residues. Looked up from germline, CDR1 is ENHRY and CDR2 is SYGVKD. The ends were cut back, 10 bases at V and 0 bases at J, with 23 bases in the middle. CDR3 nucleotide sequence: TGTGCCAGCTTCCGGGACCCGGGGGCGGGTAGCACAGATACGCAGTATTTT. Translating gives CASFRDPGAGSTDTQYF.

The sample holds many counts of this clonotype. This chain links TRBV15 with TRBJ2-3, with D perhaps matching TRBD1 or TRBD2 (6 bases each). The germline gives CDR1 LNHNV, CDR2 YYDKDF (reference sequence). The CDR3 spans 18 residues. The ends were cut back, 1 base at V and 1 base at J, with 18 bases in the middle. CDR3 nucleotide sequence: TGTGCCACCAGCAGAGGCCGATCGGGGGCGCGGGGCACAGATACGCAGTATTTT. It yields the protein CATSRGRSGARGTDTQYF.

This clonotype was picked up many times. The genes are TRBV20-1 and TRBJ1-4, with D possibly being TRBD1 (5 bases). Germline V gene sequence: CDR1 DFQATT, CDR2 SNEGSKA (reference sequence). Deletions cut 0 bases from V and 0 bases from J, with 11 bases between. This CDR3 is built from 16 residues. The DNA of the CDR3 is TGCAGTGCTAGAGATCCCAGGGCAGCAACTAATGAAAAACTGTTTTTT. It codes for CSARDPRAATNEKLFF.

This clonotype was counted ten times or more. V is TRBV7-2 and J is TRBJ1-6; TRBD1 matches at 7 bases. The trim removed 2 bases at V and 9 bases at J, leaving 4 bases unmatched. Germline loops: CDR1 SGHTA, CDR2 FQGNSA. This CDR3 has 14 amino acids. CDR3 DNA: TGTGCCAGCAGCTTACGACAGGGAGGTTCACCCCTCCACTTT. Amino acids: CASSLRQGGSPLHF.

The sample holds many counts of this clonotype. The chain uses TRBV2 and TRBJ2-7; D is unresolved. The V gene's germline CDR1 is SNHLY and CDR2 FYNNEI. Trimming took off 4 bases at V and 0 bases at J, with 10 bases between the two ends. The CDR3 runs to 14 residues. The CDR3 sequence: CASSVVGSSYEQYF. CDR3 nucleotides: TGTGCCAGCAGTGTAGTTGGCAGCTCCTACGAGCAGTACTTC.

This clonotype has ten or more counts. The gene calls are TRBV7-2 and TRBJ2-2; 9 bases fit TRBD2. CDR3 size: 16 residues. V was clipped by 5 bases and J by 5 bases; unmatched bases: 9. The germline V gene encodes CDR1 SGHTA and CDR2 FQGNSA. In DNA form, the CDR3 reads TGTGCCAGCAGCCGGCGGGGAGCGGGAGGTACCGGGGAGCTGTTTTTT. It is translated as CASSRRGAGGTGELFF. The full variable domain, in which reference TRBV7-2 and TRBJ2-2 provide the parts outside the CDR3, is GAGVSQSPSNKVTEKGKDVELRCDPISGHTALYWYRQSLGQGLEFLIYFQGNSAPDKSGLPSDRFSAERTGGSVSTLTIQRTQQEDSAVYLCASSRRGAGGTGELFFGEGSRLTVL.

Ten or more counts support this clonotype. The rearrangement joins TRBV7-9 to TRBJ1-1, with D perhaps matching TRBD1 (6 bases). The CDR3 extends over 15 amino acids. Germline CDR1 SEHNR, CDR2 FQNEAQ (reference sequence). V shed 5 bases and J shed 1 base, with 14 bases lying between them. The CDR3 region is CASSEIRGQNTEAFF. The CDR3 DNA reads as TGTGCCAGCAGCGAGATAAGGGGACAGAACACTGAAGCTTTCTTT.

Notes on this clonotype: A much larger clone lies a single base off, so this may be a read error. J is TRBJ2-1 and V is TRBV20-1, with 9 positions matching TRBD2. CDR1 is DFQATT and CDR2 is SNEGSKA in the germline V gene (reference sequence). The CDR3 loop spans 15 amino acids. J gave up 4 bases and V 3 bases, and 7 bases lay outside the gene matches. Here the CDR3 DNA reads TGCAGTGCTAGCCCAATTAGCGGGGGTTACAATGAGCAGTTCTTC. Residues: CSASPISGGYNEQFF.

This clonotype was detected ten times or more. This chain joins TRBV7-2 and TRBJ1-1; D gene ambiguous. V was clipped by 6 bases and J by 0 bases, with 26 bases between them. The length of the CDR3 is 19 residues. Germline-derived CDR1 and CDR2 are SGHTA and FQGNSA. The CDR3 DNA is TGTGCCAGCAGTTCGAGAGGGCTGGGCTACGGGTCCATGAACACTGAAGCTTTCTTT. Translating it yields CASSSRGLGYGSMNTEAFF.

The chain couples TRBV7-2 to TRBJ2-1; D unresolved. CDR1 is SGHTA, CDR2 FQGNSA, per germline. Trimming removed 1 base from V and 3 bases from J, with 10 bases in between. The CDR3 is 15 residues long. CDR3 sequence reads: CASSLGAFLYNEQFF. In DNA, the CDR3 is TGTGCCAGCAGCTTAGGGGCTTTCCTCTACAATGAGCAGTTCTTC.

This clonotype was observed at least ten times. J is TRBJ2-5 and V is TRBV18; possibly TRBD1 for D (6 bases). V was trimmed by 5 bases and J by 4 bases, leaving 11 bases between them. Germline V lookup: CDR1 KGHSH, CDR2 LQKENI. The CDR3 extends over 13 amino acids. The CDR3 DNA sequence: TGTGCCAGCTCAACACAGGGTGGAGAGACCCAGTACTTC. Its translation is CASSTQGGETQYF.

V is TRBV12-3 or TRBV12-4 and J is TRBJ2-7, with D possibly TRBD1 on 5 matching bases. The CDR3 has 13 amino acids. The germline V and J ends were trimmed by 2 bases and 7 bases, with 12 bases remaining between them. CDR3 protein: CASSLRQGWEQYF. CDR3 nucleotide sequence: TGTGCCAGCAGTTTACGGCAGGGTTGGGAGCAGTACTTC.

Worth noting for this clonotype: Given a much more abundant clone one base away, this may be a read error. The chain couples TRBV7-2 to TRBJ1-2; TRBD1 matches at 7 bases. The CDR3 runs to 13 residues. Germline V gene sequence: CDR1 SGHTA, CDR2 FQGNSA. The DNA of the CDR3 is TGTGCCAGCAGCTTAACGGGACAGTATGGCCACACCTTC. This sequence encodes CASSLTGQYGHTF.

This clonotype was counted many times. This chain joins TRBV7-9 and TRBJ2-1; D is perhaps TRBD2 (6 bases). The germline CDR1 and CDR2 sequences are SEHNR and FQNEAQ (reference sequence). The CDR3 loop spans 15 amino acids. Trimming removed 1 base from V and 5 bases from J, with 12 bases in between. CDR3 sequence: CASSLGGNQDNEQFF. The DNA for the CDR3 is TGTGCCAGCAGCTTAGGCGGGAACCAAGACAATGAGCAGTTCTTC.